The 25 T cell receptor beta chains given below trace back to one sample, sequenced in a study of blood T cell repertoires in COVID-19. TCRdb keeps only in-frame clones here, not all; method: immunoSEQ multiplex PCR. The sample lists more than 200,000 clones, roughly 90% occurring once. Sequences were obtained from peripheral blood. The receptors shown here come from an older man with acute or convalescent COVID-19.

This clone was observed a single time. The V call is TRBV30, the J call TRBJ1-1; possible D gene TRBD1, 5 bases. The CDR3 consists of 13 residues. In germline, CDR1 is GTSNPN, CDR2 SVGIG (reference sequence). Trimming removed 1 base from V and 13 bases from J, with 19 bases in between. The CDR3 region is CAWSGGGGRASFF. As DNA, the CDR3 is TGTGCCTGGAGTGGGGGGGGTGGCAGGGCTAGTTTCTTT.

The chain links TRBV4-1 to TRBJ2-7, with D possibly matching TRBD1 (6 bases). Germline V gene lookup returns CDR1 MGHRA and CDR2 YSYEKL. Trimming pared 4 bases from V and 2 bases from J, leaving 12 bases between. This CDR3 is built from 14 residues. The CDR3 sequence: CASSPTTGPYEQYF. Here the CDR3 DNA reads TGCGCCAGCAGCCCGACGACAGGACCCTACGAGCAGTACTTC.

The CDR3, as DNA: TGCAGCGCCCGTCGGTCTGGAAACACCATATATTTT. This codes for CSARRSGNTIYF. The genes are TRBV29-1 and TRBJ1-3; D call uncertain. V was shortened by 7 bases and J by 1 base, with 8 bases between the two germline ends. Germline CDR1 is SQVTM and CDR2 is ANQGSEA. The CDR3 has 12 residues. Looking up the rest from reference TRBV29-1 and TRBJ1-3 gives the full variable domain: SAVISQKPSRDICQRGTSLTIQCQVDSQVTMMFWYRQQPGQSLTLIATANQGSEATYESGFVIDKFPISRPNLTFSTLTVSNMSPEDSSIYLCSARRSGNTIYFGEGSWLTVV.

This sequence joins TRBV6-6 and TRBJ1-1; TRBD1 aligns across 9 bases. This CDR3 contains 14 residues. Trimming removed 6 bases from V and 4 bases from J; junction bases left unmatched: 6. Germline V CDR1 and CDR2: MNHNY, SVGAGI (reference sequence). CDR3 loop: CASRMTGGFTEAFF. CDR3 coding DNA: TGTGCCAGCAGAATGACAGGGGGGTTCACTGAAGCTTTCTTT.

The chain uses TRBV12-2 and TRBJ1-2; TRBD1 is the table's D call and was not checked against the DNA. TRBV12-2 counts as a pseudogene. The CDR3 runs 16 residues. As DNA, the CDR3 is TGTGCAAGTCCCTTAAAGAGGGGGAAGTCGTGCTATGGCTACACCTTC. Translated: CASPLKRGKSCYGYTF.

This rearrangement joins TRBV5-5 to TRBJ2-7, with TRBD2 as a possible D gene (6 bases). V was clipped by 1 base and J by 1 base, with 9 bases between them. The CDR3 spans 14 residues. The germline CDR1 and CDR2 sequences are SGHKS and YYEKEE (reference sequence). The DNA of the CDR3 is TGTGCCAGCAGCTTGCGCGGGAAATCCTACGAGCAGTACTTC. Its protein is CASSLRGKSYEQYF.

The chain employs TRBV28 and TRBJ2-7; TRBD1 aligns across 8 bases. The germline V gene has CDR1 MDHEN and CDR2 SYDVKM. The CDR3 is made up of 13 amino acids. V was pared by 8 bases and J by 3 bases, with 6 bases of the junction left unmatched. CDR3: CASRTGQVYEQYF. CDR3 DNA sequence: TGTGCCAGCCGTACGGGACAGGTCTACGAGCAGTACTTC.

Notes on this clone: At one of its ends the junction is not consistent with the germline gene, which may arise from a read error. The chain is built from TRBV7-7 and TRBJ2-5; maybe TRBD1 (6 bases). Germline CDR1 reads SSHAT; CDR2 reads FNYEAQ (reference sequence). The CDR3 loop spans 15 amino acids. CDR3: CASSLDRNTRRTQYF. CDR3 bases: TGTGCTAGCAGCCTCGACAGGAATACCCGGCGGACCCAGTACTTC.

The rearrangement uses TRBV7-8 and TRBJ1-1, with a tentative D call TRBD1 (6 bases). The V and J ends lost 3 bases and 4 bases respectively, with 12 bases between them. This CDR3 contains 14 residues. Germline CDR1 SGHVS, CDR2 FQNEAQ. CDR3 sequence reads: CASSLDSPSTEAFF. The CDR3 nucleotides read TGTGCCAGCAGCTTGGACAGCCCAAGCACTGAAGCTTTCTTT. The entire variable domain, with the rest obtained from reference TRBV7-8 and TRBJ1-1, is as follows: GAGVSQSPRYKVAKRGQDVALRCDPISGHVSLFWYQQALGQGPEFLTYFQNEAQLDKSGLPSDRFFAERPEGSVSTLKIQRTQQEDSAVYLCASSLDSPSTEAFFGQGTRLTVV.

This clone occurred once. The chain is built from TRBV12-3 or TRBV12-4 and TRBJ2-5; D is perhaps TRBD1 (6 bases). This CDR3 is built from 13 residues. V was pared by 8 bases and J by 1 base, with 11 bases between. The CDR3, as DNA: TGTGCCAGCCAGGGGTCGGGCCAAGAGACCCAGTACTTC. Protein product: CASQGSGQETQYF.

CDR3 residues: CASSVVPGSNYGYTF. In DNA, the CDR3 is TGTGCCAGCAGCGTAGTACCAGGGTCTAACTATGGCTACACCTTC. The chain links TRBV9 to TRBJ1-2, with D possibly being TRBD1 (5 bases). The V end was cut by 0 bases, the J end by 0 bases, with 9 bases between. The CDR3 length is 15 residues. Germline V gene lookup returns CDR1 SGDLS and CDR2 YYNGEE.

The CDR3 is CASSLAGGSYNEQFF. The CDR3 DNA is TGTGCCAGCAGCTTAGCGGGAGGGTCCTACAATGAGCAGTTCTTC. This chain uses TRBV11-3 with TRBJ2-1; 8 positions agree with TRBD2. Germline V gives CDR1 SGHNT, CDR2 YENEEA. The CDR3 length is 15 residues. V shed 1 base and J 1 base; nucleotides not matched to a gene: 0.

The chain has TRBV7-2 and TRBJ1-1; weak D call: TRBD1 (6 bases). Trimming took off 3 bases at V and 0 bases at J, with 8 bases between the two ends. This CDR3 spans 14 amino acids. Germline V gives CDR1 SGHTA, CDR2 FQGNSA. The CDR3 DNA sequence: TGTGCCAGCAGCTTCAACAGGGTGAACACTGAAGCTTTCTTT. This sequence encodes CASSFNRVNTEAFF.

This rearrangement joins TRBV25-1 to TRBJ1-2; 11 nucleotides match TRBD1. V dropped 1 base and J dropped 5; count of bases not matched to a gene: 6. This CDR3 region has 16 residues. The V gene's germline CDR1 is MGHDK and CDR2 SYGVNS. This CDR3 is CASSEWDRGARYGYTF. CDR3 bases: TGTGCCAGCAGTGAATGGGACAGGGGGGCTAGGTATGGCTACACCTTC.

The CDR3 bases are TGTGCCAGCGCAATGAGCCGACAAGAGACCCAGTACTTC. Encoded protein: CASAMSRQETQYF. The chain couples TRBV12-3 or TRBV12-4 to TRBJ2-5; D not certain. This CDR3 is built from 13 residues. Trimming took off 8 bases at V and 2 bases at J, with 12 bases between the two ends.

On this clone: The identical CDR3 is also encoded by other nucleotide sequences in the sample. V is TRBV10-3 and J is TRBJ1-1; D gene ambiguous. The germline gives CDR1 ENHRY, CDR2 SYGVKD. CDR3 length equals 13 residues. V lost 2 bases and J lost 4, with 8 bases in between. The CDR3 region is CAISEGVVTEAFF. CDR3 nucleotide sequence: TGTGCCATCAGTGAGGGAGTGGTCACTGAAGCTTTCTTT.

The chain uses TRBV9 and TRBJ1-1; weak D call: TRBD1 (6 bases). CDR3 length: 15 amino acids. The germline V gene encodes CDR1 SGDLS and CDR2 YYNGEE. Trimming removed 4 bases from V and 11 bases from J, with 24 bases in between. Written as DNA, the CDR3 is TGTGCCAGCAGCCCCCGCCCTGGACAGTCAAGTGGGGCTTTCTTT. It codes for CASSPRPGQSSGAFF.

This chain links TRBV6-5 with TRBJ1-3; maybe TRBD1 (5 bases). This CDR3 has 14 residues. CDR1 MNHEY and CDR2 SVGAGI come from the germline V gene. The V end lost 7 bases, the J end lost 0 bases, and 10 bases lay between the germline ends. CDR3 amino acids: CASTTGGSGNTIYF. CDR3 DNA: TGTGCCAGCACTACGGGGGGCTCTGGAAACACCATATATTTT.

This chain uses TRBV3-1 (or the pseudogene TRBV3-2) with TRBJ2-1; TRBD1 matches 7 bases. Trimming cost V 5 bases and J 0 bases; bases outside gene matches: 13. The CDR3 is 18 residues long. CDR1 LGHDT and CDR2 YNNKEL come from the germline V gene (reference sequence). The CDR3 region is CASSTPRKDRSSYNEQFF. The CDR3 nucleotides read TGTGCCAGCAGCACGCCCCGAAAGGACAGGAGCTCCTACAATGAGCAGTTCTTC.

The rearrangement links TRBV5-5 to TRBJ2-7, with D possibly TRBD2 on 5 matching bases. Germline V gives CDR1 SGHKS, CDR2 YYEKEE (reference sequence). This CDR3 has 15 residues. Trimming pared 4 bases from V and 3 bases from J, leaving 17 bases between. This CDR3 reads CASSQNPRRDYEQYF. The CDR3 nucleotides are TGTGCCAGCAGCCAGAACCCACGACGGGACTACGAGCAGTACTTC.

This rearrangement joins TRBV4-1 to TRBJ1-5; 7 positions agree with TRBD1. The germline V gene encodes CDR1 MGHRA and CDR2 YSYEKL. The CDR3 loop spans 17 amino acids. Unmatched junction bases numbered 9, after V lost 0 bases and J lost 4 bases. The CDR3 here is CASSQDGVTGTNQPQHF. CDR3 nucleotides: TGCGCCAGCAGCCAAGATGGGGTGACAGGGACAAATCAGCCCCAGCATTTT.

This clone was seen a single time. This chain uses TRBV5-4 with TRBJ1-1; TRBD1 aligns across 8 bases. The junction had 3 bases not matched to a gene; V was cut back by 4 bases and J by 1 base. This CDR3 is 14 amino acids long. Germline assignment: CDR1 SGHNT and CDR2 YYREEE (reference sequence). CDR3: CASSRDRWNTEAFF. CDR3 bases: TGTGCCAGCAGCCGGGACAGGTGGAACACTGAAGCTTTCTTT.

The CDR3 reads CASSQSRTSRTDTQYF. CDR3 DNA sequence: TGTGCCAGCAGCCAATCCCGGACTAGCCGCACAGATACGCAGTATTTT. This chain uses TRBV3-1 (or the pseudogene TRBV3-2) with TRBJ2-3, with TRBD2 matching 8 bases. The CDR3 totals 16 residues. Germline V gene data show CDR1 as LGHDT and CDR2 as YNNKEL (reference sequence). The ends lost 2 bases at V and 1 base at J; junction bases unmatched: 5.

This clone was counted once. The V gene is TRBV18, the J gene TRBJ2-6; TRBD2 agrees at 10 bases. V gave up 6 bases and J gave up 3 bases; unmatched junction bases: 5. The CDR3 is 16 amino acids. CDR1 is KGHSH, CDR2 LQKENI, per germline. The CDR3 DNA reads TGTGCCAGCTCCCTCCTAGCGGGAGATGGGGCCAACGTCCTGACTTTC. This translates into CASSLLAGDGANVLTF.

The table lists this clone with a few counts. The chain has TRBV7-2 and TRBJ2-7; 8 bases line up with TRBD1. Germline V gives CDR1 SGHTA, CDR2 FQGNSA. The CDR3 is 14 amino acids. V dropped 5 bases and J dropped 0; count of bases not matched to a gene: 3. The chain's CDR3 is CASSRDRSSYEQYF. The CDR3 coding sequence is TGTGCCAGCAGCCGGGACAGGAGCTCCTACGAGCAGTACTTC. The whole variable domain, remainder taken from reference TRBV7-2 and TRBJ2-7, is GAGVSQSPSNKVTEKGKDVELRCDPISGHTALYWYRQSLGQGLEFLIYFQGNSAPDKSGLPSDRFSAERTGGSVSTLTIQRTQQEDSAVYLCASSRDRSSYEQYFGPGTRLTVT.